Listed here is a single TCR beta chain. Those enrolled in Seattle joined during active infection and were followed longitudinally afterward. These data originate in a study of blood T cell repertoires in COVID-19. Study summary: Sites in the United States, Italy and Spain provided acute and convalescent COVID-19 samples.

Per the original methods: Cell counts per sample came from amplifying reference gene primers. The repertoire was sequenced with immunoSEQ multiplex PCR; TCRdb's copy has only in-frame clones and lacks some. V, J and clone size were drawn from that table, and D and trimming were deduced from the DNA. The repertoire holds 130,000 or so clones, roughly 86% seen once, with approximately 10% in the top ten. V shed 4 bases, J shed 0 bases, and the junction held 12 bases outside the gene matches. The CDR3 covers 18 residues. In germline, CDR1 is SGDLS, CDR2 YYNGEE. Sequenced sample: peripheral blood. V usage is TRBV9 and J usage is TRBJ2-7, with 11 bases matching TRBD2. This TCR derives from a woman aged 70-85 years with COVID-19, enrolled during active disease. The CDR3, as DNA: TGTGCCAGCAGCCCCCCACTTACTAGCGGGGGCCTCTCCTACGAGCAGTACTTC. Translating gives CASSPPLTSGGLSYEQYF.